This entry concerns a single TCR beta chain. Its specificity is not known. Per germline, CDR1 SNHLY and CDR2 FYNNEI. V was shortened by 5 bases and J by 5 bases, with 15 bases between the two germline ends. The CDR3 has 14 residues. The source of the sample is a study of breast tumors, draining lymph nodes, adjacent tissues. Study-wide points: The lymph node origin of tumor T cells was framed as consistent with a hypothesis, not demonstrated. Data fit most tumor T cells coming from lymph node, expanding in tumor. Compared with basal-like, luminal-like tumors shared significantly more repertoire with nontumor tissue. Tumor repertoires ranked between lymph nodes and nontumor tissue in diversity, with V and J gene preferences.

TCRdb used MiXCR to reprocess the multiplex PCR reads, holding one entry per CDR3 protein. The sample has tens of thousands of distinct CDR3 sequences, about 21% seen once. Specimen: breast tumor tissue. V usage is TRBV2 and J usage is TRBJ2-5; D is unresolved. The sequence was obtained from a female donor with breast cancer. Some clones in this sample may be carry-over from other donors' samples. CDR3 DNA: TGTGCCAGCAGTTCCGGCAGGCTAACGGAGACCCAGTACTTC. This gives the protein CASSSGRLTETQYF.